This T cell receptor (beta chain) was sequenced in a study of shared clonotypes between healthy human individuals. At the level of the study: For every donor, three CD4 naive, three CD4 memory, two CD8 naive and one CD8 memory plates were used.

A word on this clone: The antigen remains unidentified.

At a deep level, the assay was run. Clones were read by immunoSEQ multiplex PCR, and TCRdb kept only the in-frame ones, dropping some. The sample lists under 2,000,000 clones, approximately 94% occurring once. Naive CD8 cells, CD45RO-negative and positively selected for CCR7, excluded terminally differentiated effector memory CD45RA+ cells. Findings and caveats of the study: It was observed that roughly 5.4% of naive CD4 clonotypes were shared across a few donors.

This CDR3 spans 16 amino acids. The germline CDR1 and CDR2 sequences are SGHTA and FQGNSA. Germline trimming cut 5 bases from V and 2 bases from J; bases unmatched to any gene: 8. The sequence derives from a man aged 18 to 30 in good health. The specimen sequenced was naive CD8+ T cells sorted from blood. The chain employs TRBV7-2 and TRBJ1-2; 10 bases fit TRBD1. CDR3 in amino acids: CASSGTGDPVNYGYTF. CDR3 DNA sequence: TGTGCCAGCAGCGGGACAGGGGATCCGGTGAACTATGGCTACACCTTC.